This TCR beta chain was profiled in a study of PD-L1 blockade in urothelial cancer. Study-level information: Twenty-five of the 29 patients were men with bladder-origin urothelial cancer. Across blood samples, T cells had a median count of roughly 140,000.

This clone is a singleton in its sample. Synthetic TCR analog templates were spiked into all PCRs individually. Profiling relied on immunoSEQ multiplex PCR, and the TCRdb table lists in-frame clones only, not all of them. The sample gives 30,000 or so clones, 70% to 90% of which show up once; about 7.8% is in the top ten. Indicated time point: peripheral blood 6 weeks after treatment start. Germline-derived CDR1 and CDR2 are DFQATT and SNEGSKA (reference sequence). The CDR3 is made up of 10 amino acids. The V end was cut by 6 bases, the J end by 5 bases, with 5 bases between. V usage is TRBV20-1 and J usage is TRBJ2-1; D is uncertain. Sequencing was performed on PBMCs, taken around atezolizumab (anti-PD-L1) treatment. The TCR originated in a man older than 75 with urothelial cancer. CDR3 sequence: CSAPDNEQFF. The CDR3, as DNA: TGCAGTGCCCCCGACAATGAGCAGTTCTTC.